This T cell receptor beta chain was identified in a study of blood T cell repertoires in COVID-19. The germline V gene has CDR1 SGHDN and CDR2 FVKESK. V was pared by 3 bases and J by 6 bases, with 7 bases of the junction left unmatched. This CDR3 has 17 amino acids. Libraries were prepared by immunoSEQ multiplex PCR; TCRdb keeps only in-frame clonotypes and omits some of them. The table has roughly 72,000 clones, roughly 80% seen once. This clone was counted a few times. This chain links TRBV14 with TRBJ2-1, with 14 bases lining up with TRBD2. The clonotype was recovered from a man between 65 and 85 years old who had recovered from COVID-19. Input material: peripheral blood. The CDR3 coding sequence is TGTGCCAGCAGCCAGACTAGCGGGAGGGCCGTGGGCAATGAGCAGTTCTTC. Its protein product is CASSQTSGRAVGNEQFF.